This TCR beta chain came from a study of cytomegalovirus exposure and HLA in healthy donors. Whole-study results and caveats: On later analysis, the bulk of CMV-associated TCR beta chains appeared to be HLA-restricted.

PCR used 60 Vbeta primers and 13 Jbeta primers. Clones were read by immunoSEQ multiplex PCR, and TCRdb kept only the in-frame ones, dropping some. Of approximately 32,000 clones listed, 70% to 80% were seen once; the top ten hold around 8.4%. On this clone: The antigen is not known.

V lost 1 base and J 3 bases, leaving 9 bases between the germline ends. The CDR3 covers 14 residues. CDR1 is SGHTA and CDR2 is FQGNSA in the germline V gene. At collection, donors were nominally healthy, but unrecorded immune exposures were probable. The chain has TRBV7-2 and TRBJ1-2; D is perhaps TRBD1 (5 bases). The sequencing sample was made of PBMCs. The TCR was taken from a woman aged 25 to 45 in good health and CMV-seropositive. The CDR3 DNA sequence: TGTGCCAGCAGCTTAGTGGCGACAGACTATGGCTACACCTTC. Protein product: CASSLVATDYGYTF.